This T cell receptor beta chain comes out of a study of blood T cells in healthy people across ages. This CDR3 is built from 15 residues. This clonotype was recorded a few times. Alongside a J-beta primer mix, a sample-barcoded 5' primer served in a second PCR lasting about 6 to 11 cycles. MiXCR, run by TCRdb on the 5' RACE reads, gives a single entry per CDR3 protein. The table has hundreds of thousands of distinct CDR3 sequences, 58% seen once. The gene calls are TRBV21-1 and TRBJ2-1; the listed D gene, TRBD1, was not tested against the DNA. TRBV21-1 is shown as a pseudogene. This sequence originates from a man aged 25-45 years in good health. Sequencing was carried out using blood. The CDR3 nucleotides are TGTGCCAGCGGGGGCGGCCACAGACCTGATAATGAGCAGTTCTTC. Amino acids: CASGGGHRPDNEQFF.